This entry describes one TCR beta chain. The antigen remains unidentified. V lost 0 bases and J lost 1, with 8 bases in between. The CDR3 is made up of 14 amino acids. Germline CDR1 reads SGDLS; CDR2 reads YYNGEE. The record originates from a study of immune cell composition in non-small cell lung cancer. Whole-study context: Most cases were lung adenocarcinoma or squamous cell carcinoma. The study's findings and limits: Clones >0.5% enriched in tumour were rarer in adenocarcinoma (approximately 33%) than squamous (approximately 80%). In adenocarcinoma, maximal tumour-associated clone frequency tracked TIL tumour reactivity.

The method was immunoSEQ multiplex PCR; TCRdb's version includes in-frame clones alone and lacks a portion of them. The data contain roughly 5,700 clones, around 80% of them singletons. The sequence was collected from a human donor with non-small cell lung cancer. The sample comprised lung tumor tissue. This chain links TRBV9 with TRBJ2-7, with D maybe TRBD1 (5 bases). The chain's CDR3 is CASSVGTPSYEQYF. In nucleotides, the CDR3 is TGTGCCAGCAGCGTAGGGACACCTTCCTACGAGCAGTACTTC.